Below are 21 T cell receptor beta chains sequenced from a single sample in a study of blood T cell repertoires in COVID-19. TCRdb's table, derived via immunoSEQ multiplex PCR, lists solely in-frame clones and lacks some. The data show hundreds of thousands of clones, with roughly 91% seen just once and approximately 2.9% held by the top ten. Input material: PBMCs or T cells enriched from blood (not recorded which). The receptor source for this set is a woman aged 50 to 60 who had been exposed to COVID-19.

This rearrangement joins TRBV3-1 (or the pseudogene TRBV3-2) to TRBJ2-7; 8 positions match TRBD2. The CDR3 extends over 13 amino acids. The germline gives CDR1 LGHDT, CDR2 YNNKEL (reference sequence). After removal of 4 bases from V and 9 bases from J, the junction contained 8 bases not matched to a gene. This CDR3 is CASSPSGGWGQYF. The CDR3 DNA reads TGTGCCAGCAGCCCGAGCGGGGGATGGGGGCAGTACTTC.

The chain has TRBV7-2 and TRBJ1-1; TRBD1 agrees at 9 bases. CDR1 and CDR2 (germline): SGHTA, FQGNSA. V shed 3 bases, J shed 1 base, and the junction held 3 bases outside the gene matches. This CDR3 comprises 15 residues. CDR3 protein: CASSLATGGNTEAFF. The CDR3 nucleotides are TGTGCCAGCAGCTTGGCGACAGGGGGGAACACTGAAGCTTTCTTT. Full variable domain (remainder filled in from reference TRBV7-2 and TRBJ1-1): GAGVSQSPSNKVTEKGKDVELRCDPISGHTALYWYRQSLGQGLEFLIYFQGNSAPDKSGLPSDRFSAERTGGSVSTLTIQRTQQEDSAVYLCASSLATGGNTEAFFGQGTRLTVV.

The V and J genes are TRBV6-1 and TRBJ2-6; D uncertain. CDR3 length: 17 amino acids. In germline, CDR1 is MNHNS, CDR2 SASEGT. V lost 0 bases and J 3 bases, leaving 12 bases between the germline ends. The DNA of the CDR3 is TGTGCCAGCAGTGAAGCGTCAGGAATCGGTGGGGCCAACGTCCTGACTTTC. Translating gives CASSEASGIGGANVLTF.

The J gene is TRBJ2-5, the V gene TRBV29-1; 10 bases line up with TRBD2. The CDR3 consists of 15 residues. With 2 bases clipped from V and 5 bases from J, the junction kept 8 bases outside the gene matches. The germline V gene has CDR1 SQVTM and CDR2 ANQGSEA. In DNA, the CDR3 is TGCAGCGTTGAATCCAAGCGGGGGGGCCTGGAGACCCAGTACTTC. It specifies CSVESKRGGLETQYF.

The chain carries TRBV19 and TRBJ2-5; D might be TRBD2 (6 bases). V was cut by 7 bases and J by 1 base, with 10 bases left in between. Germline CDR1 is LNHDA and CDR2 is SQIVND (reference sequence). There are 13 residues in the CDR3. The CDR3 sequence is CASKAGPQETQYF. CDR3 coding DNA: TGTGCCAGTAAAGCGGGTCCCCAAGAGACCCAGTACTTC.

This clone was seen a single time. The V and J genes are TRBV5-8 and TRBJ1-5; 9 bases map to TRBD1. The V segment lost 3 bases and the J segment 7 bases; nucleotides outside the gene matches: 11. The CDR3 loop spans 16 amino acids. Germline CDR1 is SGHTS and CDR2 is YDEGEE. The DNA of the CDR3 is TGTGCCAGCAGCTGGACAGGGGTGGTCTCGGGGCAGCCCCAGCATTTT. Translation: CASSWTGVVSGQPQHF.

This clone was seen just once. The V gene is TRBV7-9, the J gene TRBJ1-1; the D is unclear. There are 15 residues in the CDR3. Between the trimmed V and J ends, which lost 1 base and 4 bases, there was a span of 13 bases. The germline gives CDR1 SEHNR, CDR2 FQNEAQ (reference sequence). This chain's CDR3 is CASSLGAVGVTEAFF. The CDR3 bases are TGTGCCAGCAGCTTAGGAGCCGTCGGAGTCACTGAAGCTTTCTTT.

V is TRBV28 and J is TRBJ2-7; D perhaps matches TRBD1 (6 bases). Looked up from germline, CDR1 is MDHEN and CDR2 is SYDVKM. V was cut by 7 bases and J by 3 bases, with 13 bases left in between. This CDR3 is 13 amino acids long. The DNA of the CDR3 is TGTGCCAGCACCCTGGGGGCAGGCTACGAGCAGTACTTC. This codes for CASTLGAGYEQYF.

The chain links TRBV5-5 to TRBJ2-1, with 7 bases matching TRBD1. This CDR3 has 18 residues. Germline assignment: CDR1 SGHKS and CDR2 YYEKEE (reference sequence). J was trimmed by 2 bases and V by 2 bases; bases with no gene match: 13. The CDR3 reads CASSLTGASGIAYNEQFF. Here the CDR3 DNA reads TGTGCCAGCAGCTTAACAGGGGCTTCGGGGATCGCCTACAATGAGCAGTTCTTC.

CDR3 in DNA: TGTGCCAGCAGCCCAACGGCTAATGAAAAACTGTTTTTT. Translating it yields CASSPTANEKLFF. The chain links TRBV7-9 to TRBJ1-4; D uncertain. The CDR3 length is 13 residues. Germline lookup yields CDR1 SEHNR and CDR2 FQNEAQ (reference sequence). V was cut by 5 bases and J by 3 bases, with 7 bases left in between.

This clone was found once. The chain combines TRBV4-1 with TRBJ2-1; 14 nucleotides align to TRBD2. Trimming removed 6 bases from V and 1 base from J; junction bases left unmatched: 8. Per germline, CDR1 MGHRA and CDR2 YSYEKL. The CDR3 covers 18 residues. The CDR3: CASSRRTSGGPSYNEQFF. As DNA, the CDR3 is TGCGCCAGCAGTCGGAGGACTAGCGGGGGGCCATCCTACAATGAGCAGTTCTTC.

The chain recombines TRBV19 with TRBJ2-1; a weak D match, TRBD1 (6 bases). CDR1 and CDR2 (germline): LNHDA, SQIVND (reference sequence). The V and J ends lost 7 bases and 1 base respectively, with 14 bases between them. The CDR3 runs to 15 residues. CDR3 bases: TGTGCCAGTACTACCGGGACATCTTCCTACAATGAGCAGTTCTTC. This codes for CASTTGTSSYNEQFF.

The J gene is TRBJ1-2, the V gene TRBV3-1 (or the pseudogene TRBV3-2), with D maybe TRBD1 (6 bases). V lost 3 bases to trimming and J lost 4 bases, with 15 bases between them. Per the germline V gene, CDR1 is LGHDT and CDR2 is YNNKEL (reference sequence). The CDR3 totals 15 residues. CDR3 amino acids: CASSHPGGASYGYTF. CDR3 nucleotide sequence: TGTGCCAGCAGCCACCCGGGGGGGGCGAGCTATGGCTACACCTTC.

The J gene is TRBJ1-4, the V gene TRBV6-5; 8 bases align to TRBD1. The CDR3 has 16 residues. Germline CDR1 MNHEY, CDR2 SVGAGI. With 4 bases clipped from V and 0 bases from J, the junction kept 4 bases outside the gene matches. The CDR3 nucleotides are TGTGCCAGCAGTTTGGACAGGGTGACAACTAATGAAAAACTGTTTTTT. Translation: CASSLDRVTTNEKLFF.

The chain couples TRBV5-1 to TRBJ2-2, with D unclear. Germline V gene sequence: CDR1 SGHRS, CDR2 YFSETQ. V lost 6 bases, J lost 0 bases, and 15 bases lay in between. The CDR3 runs 16 residues. CDR3 bases: TGCGCCAGCACCCGCAACGACAACCCGAACACCGGGGAGCTGTTTTTT. Its protein is CASTRNDNPNTGELFF.

The chain is built from TRBV30 and TRBJ2-5; D gene unclear. V lost 3 bases and J 6 bases, leaving 8 bases between the germline ends. Germline CDR1 is GTSNPN and CDR2 is SVGIG (reference sequence). The CDR3 runs 11 residues. CDR3 residues: CAWSPRKTQYF. The CDR3 DNA is TGTGCCTGGAGCCCCCGTAAGACCCAGTACTTC.

The chain recombines TRBV5-1 with TRBJ2-7; unclear D gene. The CDR3 extends over 16 amino acids. V was clipped by 0 bases and J by 4 bases, with 17 bases between them. Germline CDR1 and CDR2: SGHRS and YFSETQ. CDR3 loop: CASSLESGVAPYEQYF. For the CDR3, the DNA is TGCGCCAGCAGCTTGGAATCAGGCGTGGCCCCTTACGAGCAGTACTTC.

This rearrangement joins TRBV5-5 to TRBJ1-5; D gene unclear. Germline CDR1 is SGHKS and CDR2 is YYEKEE (reference sequence). Trimming took 2 bases from V and 2 from J, leaving 11 bases between them. The CDR3 has 15 residues. This chain's CDR3 is CASSLWSQGNQPQHF. The CDR3, as DNA: TGTGCCAGCAGCTTATGGAGTCAAGGCAATCAGCCCCAGCATTTT.

This chain joins TRBV7-9 and TRBJ1-2; no clear D gene. The germline V gene encodes CDR1 SEHNR and CDR2 FQNEAQ (reference sequence). The V end was cut by 0 bases, the J end by 1 base, with 12 bases between. CDR3 size: 16 residues. The CDR3 DNA reads as TGTGCCAGCAGCTTAGCAATAGGGAGTGATAACTATGGCTACACCTTC. Translating gives CASSLAIGSDNYGYTF.

CDR3 region: CASMDRDTNSPLHF. As DNA, the CDR3 is TGCGCCAGCATGGACCGGGACACTAATTCACCCCTCCACTTT. The chain has TRBV5-1 and TRBJ1-6; tentatively, D is TRBD1 (6 bases). The CDR3 sequence is 14 residues long. V was clipped by 6 bases and J by 6 bases, with 13 bases between them. Germline CDR1 is SGHRS and CDR2 is YFSETQ.

V gene TRBV7-9 combines with J gene TRBJ1-4, with 8 bases aligning to TRBD1. The CDR3 has 16 residues. The germline V gene has CDR1 SEHNR and CDR2 FQNEAQ (reference sequence). Germline trimming cut 5 bases from V and 6 bases from J; bases unmatched to any gene: 11. The CDR3 reads CASSDSYGTGHEKLFF. As DNA, the CDR3 is TGTGCCAGCAGCGATTCGTACGGGACAGGCCATGAAAAACTGTTTTTT. Looking up the rest from reference TRBV7-9 and TRBJ1-4 gives the full variable domain: DTGVSQNPRHKITKRGQNVTFRCDPISEHNRLYWYRQTLGQGPEFLTYFQNEAQLEKSRLLSDRFSAERPKGSFSTLEIQRTEQGDSAMYLCASSDSYGTGHEKLFFGSGTQLSVL.